A single sample gave rise to the 4 T cell receptor beta chains below, sequenced in a study of regulatory T cells in long-lasting Graves disease. Specified time point: persistent/refractory GD, antithyroid drugs over 5 years with positive TRAb. Construction of the TCR library relied on RNA isolated from PBMCs. Building the TCR beta libraries relied on iRepertoire HTBI primers, and CDR3 regions underwent Arm-PCR. Via MiXCR, TCRdb re-called the multiplex PCR reads, giving one row per CDR3 protein. Of about half a million distinct CDR3 sequences in the sample, less than 25% were seen once. Sequences were derived from peripheral blood mononuclear cells (PBMCs), sampled when the disease was refractory, from a patient treated with antithyroid drugs. These receptors were obtained from a female donor with Graves disease.

Written as DNA, the CDR3 is TGTGCCAGCAGCCATGAAGGGAAGAACGAGCAGTACTTC. Its translation: CASSHEGKNEQYF. J is TRBJ2-7 and V is TRBV14, with D unclear. V was trimmed by 3 bases and J by 5 bases, leaving 11 bases between them. This CDR3 contains 13 residues. Germline CDR1 SGHDN, CDR2 FVKESK.

This clonotype was seen ten or more times. The chain is built from TRBV27 and TRBJ1-1; TRBD1 is a possible D gene (6 bases). This CDR3 contains 17 residues. Trimming cost V 2 bases and J 0 bases, with 16 bases left between them. Germline V gene sequence: CDR1 MNHEY, CDR2 SMNVEV (reference sequence). The CDR3 here is CASSLSGTSRMNTEAFF. CDR3 coding DNA: TGTGCCAGCAGTTTAAGTGGGACAAGCAGAATGAACACTGAAGCTTTCTTT.

This chain links TRBV6-1 with TRBJ2-1; D uncertain. CDR3 length equals 14 residues. V lost 11 bases and J lost 0, with 14 bases in between. Germline V gene lookup returns CDR1 MNHNS and CDR2 SASEGT. In DNA form, the CDR3 reads TGTGCCGGATCAAGGTTTAGCTCCTACAATGAGCAGTTCTTC. This encodes CAGSRFSSYNEQFF.

This clonotype was seen repeatedly, ten times or more. V usage is TRBV28 and J usage is TRBJ1-2; D is ambiguous. CDR3 length: 13 residues. V was shortened by 2 bases and J by 8 bases, with 12 bases between the two germline ends. The germline V gene encodes CDR1 MDHEN and CDR2 SYDVKM. In DNA form, the CDR3 reads TGTGCCAGCAGTTTACTTCAGGTCGAGGGCTACACCTTC. This sequence encodes CASSLLQVEGYTF.